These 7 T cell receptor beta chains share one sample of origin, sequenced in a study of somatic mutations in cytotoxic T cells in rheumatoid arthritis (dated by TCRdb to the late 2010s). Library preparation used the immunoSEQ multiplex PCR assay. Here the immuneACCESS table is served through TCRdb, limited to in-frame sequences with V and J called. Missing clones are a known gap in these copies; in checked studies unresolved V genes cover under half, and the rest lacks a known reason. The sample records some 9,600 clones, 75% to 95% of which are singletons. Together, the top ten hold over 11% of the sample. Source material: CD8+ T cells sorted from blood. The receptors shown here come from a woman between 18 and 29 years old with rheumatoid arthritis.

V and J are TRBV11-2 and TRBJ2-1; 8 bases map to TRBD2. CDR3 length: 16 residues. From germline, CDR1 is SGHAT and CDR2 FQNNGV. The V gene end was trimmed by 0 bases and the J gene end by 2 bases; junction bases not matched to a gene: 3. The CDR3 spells CASSLEFGGAYNEQFF. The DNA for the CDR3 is TGTGCCAGCAGCTTAGAGTTCGGGGGGGCCTACAATGAGCAGTTCTTC.

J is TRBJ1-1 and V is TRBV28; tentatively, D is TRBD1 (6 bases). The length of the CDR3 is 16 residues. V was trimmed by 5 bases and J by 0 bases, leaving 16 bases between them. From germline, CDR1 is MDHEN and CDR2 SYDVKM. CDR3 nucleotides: TGTGCCAGCAGTACCCACAGGGAGGGTATGAACACTGAAGCTTTCTTT. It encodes CASSTHREGMNTEAFF.

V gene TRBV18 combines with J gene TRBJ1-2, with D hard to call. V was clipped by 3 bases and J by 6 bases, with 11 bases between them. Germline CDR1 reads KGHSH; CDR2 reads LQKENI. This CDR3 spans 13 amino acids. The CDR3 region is CASSPVRGNGYTF. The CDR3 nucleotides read TGTGCCAGCTCACCTGTCCGAGGGAATGGCTACACCTTC.

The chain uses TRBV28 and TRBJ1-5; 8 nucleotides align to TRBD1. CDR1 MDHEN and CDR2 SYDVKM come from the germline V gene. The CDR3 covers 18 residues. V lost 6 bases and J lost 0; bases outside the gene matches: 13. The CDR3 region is CASRENNQGAGSNQPQHF. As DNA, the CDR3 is TGTGCCAGCAGGGAAAACAACCAGGGGGCGGGTAGCAATCAGCCCCAGCATTTT.

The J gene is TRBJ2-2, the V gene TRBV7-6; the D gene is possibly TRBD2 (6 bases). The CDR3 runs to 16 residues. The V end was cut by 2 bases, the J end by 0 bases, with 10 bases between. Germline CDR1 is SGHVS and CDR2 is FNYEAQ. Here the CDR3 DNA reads TGTGCCAGCAGCTTACTAGCGACGCCGAACACCGGGGAGCTGTTTTTT. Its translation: CASSLLATPNTGELFF.

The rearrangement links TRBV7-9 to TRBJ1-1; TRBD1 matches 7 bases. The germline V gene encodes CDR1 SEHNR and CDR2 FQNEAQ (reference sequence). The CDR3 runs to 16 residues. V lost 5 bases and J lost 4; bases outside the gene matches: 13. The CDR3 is CASSPPLDRVGTEAFF. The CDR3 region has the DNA TGTGCCAGCAGCCCCCCTCTAGACAGGGTTGGCACTGAAGCTTTCTTT.

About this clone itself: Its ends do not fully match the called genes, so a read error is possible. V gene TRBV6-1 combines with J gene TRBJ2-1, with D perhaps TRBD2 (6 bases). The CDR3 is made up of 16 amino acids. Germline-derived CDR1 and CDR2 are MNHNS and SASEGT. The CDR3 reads CASSEGSSVFYNEQFF. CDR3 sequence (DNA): TGTGCCAGCAGCGAAGGTTCTAGCGTGTTCTACAATGAGCAGTTCTTC.